This TCR beta chain came from a study of vaccination effects on CD4 cells after COVID-19 (dated by TCRdb to 2021 to 2024). General notes on the study: Across the study, the median time from the second dose to post-vaccine sampling was 72 days (range 14 to 241). The study compared SARS-CoV-2 spike-specific CD4+ TCR repertoires before and after mRNA vaccination in COVID-19 convalescent patients and infection-naive vaccine recipients. The full study included some eleven COVID-19 convalescent patients and several SARS-CoV-2-naive healthy vaccine recipients. Cultures from other donors in the study were sequenced using the Oncomine TCR Beta short-read assay on an Illumina iSeq 100.

The full study reports these points: Marked clonal contraction was observed in both infection-induced and vaccine-induced clones at late post-vaccination timepoints, consistent with waning T cell responses. Only a small number of convalescent patients were included, and no early post-infection timepoints were available, which limited the study. Among healthy vaccine recipients, nearly all vaccine-induced clones were SARS-CoV-2 mono-reactive, and just 1 of 255 was cross-reactive with common cold coronaviruses.

Germline trimming: 2 bases from V, 7 bases from J; junction bases outside gene matches: 8. Taken from cysteine to phenylalanine, the CDR3 has 16 residues. The DNA shown is the 48-base CDR3, in frame from base 1. According to the germline V gene, CDR1 reads SGHRS and CDR2 reads YFSETQ. The library was obtained by the immunoSEQ multiplex PCR assay. DNA from the cultured, isolated CD4+ T cells was subjected to TCR beta CDR3 sequencing. The authors' analysis ran thus. Non-productive TCR sequences were removed, reads were trimmed to the CDR3 region, and CDR3s of at least 7 amino acids were retained. Antigen-specific clonotypes were identified with the MANAFEST web app by comparing expansion in peptide wells against reference cultures. To count as positive, a clone had to show expansion at FDR<0.05 compared with the reference and with all other wells, an odds ratio above 5, and a frequency above 0.1% in two replicate wells. Clonotypes significantly expanded in SARS-CoV-2 spike wells and in at least one common cold coronavirus spike condition were defined as cross-reactive. Levenshtein distance calculated with the stringdist R package was used to assess CDR3 similarity, and unrooted trees were constructed with ape in R 3.6.1. This immuneACCESS table, as held by TCRdb, lists in-frame sequences with V and J called but not all clones. Of the missing ones, under half trace to an unresolved V gene in checked studies; the others have no known cause. That table supplies the V and J calls and clone size; D and trimming were determined from the DNA. This sample lists approximately 74,000 clones; under 80% were detected once. The top ten clonotypes cover 1.1% of the sample.

To note about this clone: Its antigen specificity is not known. The record has no base qualities; no much larger clone is one base away.

To identify antigen-specific CD4+ T cell clonotypes by their expansion, the ViraFEST assay first stimulated PBMC with viral peptide pools and then applied TCR sequencing. After about 9 days of culture, CD4+ T cells were isolated with the EasySep CD4+ T cell isolation kit. Participants received two doses of either the BNT162b2 or the mRNA-1273 mRNA SARS-CoV-2 vaccine. The absence of prior SARS-CoV-2 infection in healthy vaccine recipients was confirmed by negative nucleocapsid antibodies before and after vaccination. Around 2.1 million PBMC per well were cultured with 10 ug/ml peptides in IMDM containing about 5% human AB serum, about 9 IU/ml IL-2 and gentamicin. Half of the culture medium was replaced with fresh IL-2-containing medium on days 3 and 7. Unless noted otherwise, every peptide stimulation condition was cultured in triplicate wells. Using Ficoll-Paque Plus gradient centrifugation, PBMC were separated from whole blood and then either used fresh or cryopreserved at -140C. Overlapping peptide pools spanned the spike proteins of SARS-CoV-2 and the common cold coronaviruses HCoV-NL63, HCoV-OC43 and HCoV-229E. The QIAamp micro DNA kit was used to extract genomic DNA from the cultured CD4+ T cells.

Material: CD4+ T cells from PBMCs cultured with HCoV-OC43 spike peptides, obtained after COVID-19 vaccination. The cell subset or site label for this specimen denotes: HCoV-OC43 spike overlapping peptide pool stimulation. This chain joins TRBV5-1 to TRBJ2-1, with 11 junctional bases fitting TRBD2. This TCR came from a human donor who received a COVID-19 vaccine. CDR3 protein: CASSFEGRTSGNEQFF. The nucleotide sequence is TGCGCCAGCAGCTTTGAGGGAAGGACTAGCGGGAATGAGCAGTTCTTC. When the CDR3 is completed using the reference TRBV5-1 and TRBJ2-1 genes on either side, the full variable domain is KAGVTQTPRYLIKTRGQQVTLSCSPISGHRSVSWYQQTPGQGLQFLFEYFSETQRNKGNFPGRFSGRQFSNSRSEMNVSTLELGDSALYLCASSFEGRTSGNEQFFGPGTRLTVL.